Below, one T cell receptor (beta chain) is given with its context. The antigen remains unidentified. The germline V and J ends were trimmed by 0 bases and 2 bases, with 10 bases remaining between them. CDR1 is KGHSH, CDR2 LQKENI, per germline. The CDR3 sequence is 15 residues long. These data are taken from a study of graft-versus-host responses after intestinal transplantation. Measured with immunoSEQ multiplex PCR; TCRdb has only the in-frame clones, and not every one. This sample has roughly 92,000 clones; 75% to 90% occur once, and the top ten carry 0.11%. This sequence joins TRBV18 and TRBJ1-1; D call uncertain. Specimen: unstimulated CD4+ T cells sorted from spleen or lymph node cells, collected before intestinal transplant. The receptor was derived from a human donor who received an intestinal transplant. The CDR3 spells CASSPPGRYNTEAFF. CDR3 DNA sequence: TGTGCCAGCTCACCACCTGGTCGGTACAACACTGAAGCTTTCTTT.